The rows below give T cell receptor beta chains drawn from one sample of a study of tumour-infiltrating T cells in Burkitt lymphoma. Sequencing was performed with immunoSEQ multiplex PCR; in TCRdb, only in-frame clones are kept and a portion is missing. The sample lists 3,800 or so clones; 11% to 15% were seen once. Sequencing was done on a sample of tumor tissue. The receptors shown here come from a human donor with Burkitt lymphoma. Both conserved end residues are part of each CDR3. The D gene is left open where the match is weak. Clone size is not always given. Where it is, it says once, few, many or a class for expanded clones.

CDR3aa: CASTLGAGGNTEAFF; CDR3nt: TGTGCCAGCACTCTCGGGGCAGGGGGGAACACTGAAGCTTTCTTT; d_gene: TRBD1; abundance: once; v_gene: TRBV7-9; j_gene: TRBJ1-1
CDR3aa: CAWNSPTYYGYTF; CDR3nt: TGTGCCTGGAATTCCCCGACTTACTATGGCTACACCTTC; d_gene: -; abundance: few; v_gene: TRBV30; j_gene: TRBJ1-2
CDR3aa: CAIRAAYNSPLHF; CDR3nt: TGTGCCATCCGGGCTGCCTATAATTCACCCCTCCACTTT; d_gene: -; abundance: few; v_gene: TRBV10-3; j_gene: TRBJ1-6
CDR3aa: CASSGQGTSGETQYF; CDR3nt: TGTGCCAGCAGCGGCCAGGGTACGAGTGGGGAGACCCAGTACTTC; d_gene: -; abundance: few; v_gene: TRBV9; j_gene: TRBJ2-5
CDR3aa: CASSTLGLNYGYTF; CDR3nt: TGTGCCAGCAGCACTTTGGGACTGAACTATGGCTACACCTTC; d_gene: -; abundance: few; v_gene: TRBV7-9; j_gene: TRBJ1-2
CDR3aa: CASSGYRDPVQFF; CDR3nt: TGTGCCAGCAGTGGGTACCGGGACCCAGTCCAGTTCTTC; d_gene: -; abundance: few; v_gene: TRBV25-1; j_gene: TRBJ2-1
CDR3aa: CSVWDRGTEAFF; CDR3nt: TGCAGCGTTTGGGACAGGGGCACTGAAGCTTTCTTT; d_gene: TRBD1; abundance: few; v_gene: TRBV29-1; j_gene: TRBJ1-1
CDR3aa: CASSGRDRGRRQFF; CDR3nt: TGTGCCAGCAGCGGCCGGGACAGGGGAAGGAGGCAGTTCTTC; d_gene: TRBD1; abundance: -; v_gene: TRBV4-2; j_gene: TRBJ2-1
CDR3aa: CSVVGQGLYEQYF; CDR3nt: TGCAGCGTTGTAGGACAGGGGCTCTACGAGCAGTACTTC; d_gene: TRBD1; abundance: -; v_gene: TRBV29-1; j_gene: TRBJ2-7
CDR3aa: CASSVGGYEQYF; CDR3nt: TGTGCCAGTAGTGTGGGTGGCTACGAGCAGTACTTC; d_gene: -; abundance: -; v_gene: TRBV19; j_gene: TRBJ2-7
CDR3aa: CASGRYEQYF; CDR3nt: TGTGCCAGCGGAAGATACGAGCAGTATTTC; d_gene: -; abundance: few; v_gene: TRBV27; j_gene: TRBJ2-7
CDR3aa: CASSFDREGYQPQHF; CDR3nt: TGTGCCAGTAGTTTTGACAGGGAGGGGTATCAACCCCAGCATTTT; d_gene: TRBD1; abundance: -; v_gene: TRBV19; j_gene: TRBJ1-5